These 9 T cell receptor beta chains were all obtained from the same sample, sequenced in a study of T-cell memory formation after mild COVID-19. From the 5' RACE reads, TCRdb called clonotypes with MiXCR, one entry per CDR3 protein. The data hold fewer than 350,000 distinct CDR3 sequences, with more than 13% observed a single time. The sequenced material came from PBMCs or a T cell subset sorted from them (not recorded which). These receptors were obtained from a man aged 18 to 30 who had mild COVID-19 (a few samples of this study predate the infection). Cell type and time point are not known.

The J gene is TRBJ2-1, the V gene TRBV29-1, with D perhaps assigned TRBD1 or TRBD2 (5 bases each). The CDR3 contains 13 residues. V was cut by 4 bases and J by 0 bases, with 7 bases left in between. Germline V gene lookup returns CDR1 SQVTM and CDR2 ANQGSEA. CDR3 DNA sequence: TGCAGCGTTGGGGGGAGCTCCTACAATGAGCAGTTCTTC. This codes for CSVGGSSYNEQFF.

This clonotype was counted a few times. The rearrangement joins TRBV15 to TRBJ2-5; D may be TRBD1 (6 bases). The V gene's germline CDR1 is LNHNV and CDR2 YYDKDF (reference sequence). Trimming cost V 0 bases and J 1 base, with 9 bases left between them. The CDR3 is made up of 15 amino acids. CDR3 DNA sequence: TGTGCCACCAGCAGAGATCTGGGGGCCCAAGAGACCCAGTACTTC. This codes for CATSRDLGAQETQYF.

V is TRBV11-2 and J is TRBJ2-3; 7 bases fit TRBD1. V dropped 6 bases and J dropped 0; count of bases not matched to a gene: 6. Germline V gene lookup returns CDR1 SGHAT and CDR2 FQNNGV. The CDR3 spans 15 residues. The CDR3 protein is CASSRARGSTDTQYF. As DNA, the CDR3 is TGTGCCAGCAGTCGAGCCAGGGGGAGCACAGATACGCAGTATTTT.

This chain links TRBV7-3 with TRBJ1-6, with 7 bases that match TRBD1. Per germline, CDR1 SGHTA and CDR2 FQGTGA. The length of the CDR3 is 14 residues. Trimming at V came to 5 bases and at J to 8 bases, leaving 6 bases not matched to a gene. This CDR3 is CASSQGGSHSPLHF. The CDR3 region has the DNA TGTGCCAGCAGCCAGGGGGGGAGTCATTCACCCCTCCACTTT.

This clonotype occurred a few times. The chain joins TRBV5-1 to TRBJ2-3, with TRBD2 matching over 10 bases. The CDR3 has 16 amino acids. Trimming removed 4 bases from V and 4 bases from J; junction bases left unmatched: 9. Per germline, CDR1 SGHRS and CDR2 YFSETQ. CDR3 nucleotides: TGCGCCAGCAGCGAGGCCGCTAGCGGGGGAGCAGATACGCAGTATTTT. This encodes CASSEAASGGADTQYF.

This clonotype was recorded a few times. At one of its ends the junction is not consistent with the germline gene, which may arise from a read error. The gene calls are TRBV7-8 and TRBJ1-3, with unresolved D. This CDR3 region has 14 residues. CDR1 and CDR2 from the germline V gene are SGHVS and FQNEAQ. This CDR3 is CASSLSGRGNTVYF. CDR3 bases: TGTGCCAGCAGCTTATCGGGCAGAGGAAACACCGTATATTTT.

The chain couples TRBV20-1 to TRBJ2-1; D gene unclear. V was trimmed by 0 bases and J by 4 bases, leaving 13 bases between them. Germline V gene lookup returns CDR1 DFQATT and CDR2 SNEGSKA (reference sequence). CDR3 length equals 15 residues. This chain's CDR3 is CSAREVATGYNEQFF. In DNA form, the CDR3 reads TGCAGTGCTAGAGAGGTAGCCACCGGTTACAATGAGCAGTTCTTC.

The chain joins TRBV27 to TRBJ2-7; 8 bases fit TRBD2. The CDR3 is 14 amino acids. V shed 5 bases, J shed 3 bases, and the junction held 6 bases outside the gene matches. In germline, CDR1 is MNHEY, CDR2 SMNVEV (reference sequence). CDR3 sequence reads: CASSTFGGGYEQYF. CDR3 bases: TGTGCCAGCAGTACGTTCGGGGGGGGCTACGAGCAGTACTTC.

The chain's CDR3 is CASRRRLAGSDNEQFF. CDR3 coding DNA: TGTGCCAGCAGGCGCCGCCTAGCGGGGTCCGACAATGAGCAGTTCTTC. The chain uses TRBV12-3 or TRBV12-4 and TRBJ2-1; 9 bases fit TRBD2. The CDR3 runs to 16 residues. The V and J ends lost 6 bases and 5 bases, in that order; junction bases with no gene match: 11.